The 4 T cell receptor beta chains listed next were all sequenced from one sample in a study of T cells in localized non-small cell lung cancer. The method was immunoSEQ multiplex PCR; TCRdb's version includes in-frame clones alone and lacks a portion of them. The table shows roughly 86,000 clones, with 84% occurring only once. The sample was peripheral blood, taken before any cancer treatment. The receptors were sampled from a man aged 35 to 70 with stage I lung adenocarcinoma.

V gene TRBV28 combines with J gene TRBJ2-3; D not certain. This CDR3 has 10 residues. Germline assignment: CDR1 MDHEN and CDR2 SYDVKM. The V end lost 4 bases, the J end lost 4 bases, and 0 bases lay between the germline ends. The CDR3 sequence: CASSSDTQYF. CDR3 in DNA: TGTGCCAGCAGTTCAGATACGCAGTATTTT.

This chain links TRBV7-8 with TRBJ2-5; D gene ambiguous. Germline V CDR1 and CDR2: SGHVS, FQNEAQ. Trimming removed 5 bases from V and 1 base from J, with 5 bases in between. This CDR3 comprises 12 residues. This chain's CDR3 is CASSESQETQYF. CDR3 bases: TGTGCCAGCAGCGAGTCCCAAGAGACCCAGTACTTC.

To note about this clone: The same CDR3 can be traced to other DNA sequences in this sample. Here the CDR3 DNA reads TGTGCCAGCTCCACAGGGGGCGGAGAGACCCAGTACTTC. Translated: CASSTGGGETQYF. The V gene is TRBV7-3, the J gene TRBJ2-5; 9 bases agree with TRBD1. Losses at the gene ends were 8 bases for V and 4 bases for J; bases not matched to a gene: 5. Germline V lookup: CDR1 SGHTA, CDR2 FQGTGA. The CDR3 contains 13 residues.

The rearrangement joins TRBV4-1 to TRBJ2-4; possible D gene TRBD2, 6 bases. Trimming left V 4 bases short and J 6 bases short, with 13 bases between. The CDR3 consists of 14 residues. Germline lookup yields CDR1 MGHRA and CDR2 YSYEKL. CDR3 amino acids: CASSLDGGRNIQYF. The CDR3 DNA is TGCGCCAGCAGCCTCGACGGGGGTCGAAACATTCAGTACTTC.